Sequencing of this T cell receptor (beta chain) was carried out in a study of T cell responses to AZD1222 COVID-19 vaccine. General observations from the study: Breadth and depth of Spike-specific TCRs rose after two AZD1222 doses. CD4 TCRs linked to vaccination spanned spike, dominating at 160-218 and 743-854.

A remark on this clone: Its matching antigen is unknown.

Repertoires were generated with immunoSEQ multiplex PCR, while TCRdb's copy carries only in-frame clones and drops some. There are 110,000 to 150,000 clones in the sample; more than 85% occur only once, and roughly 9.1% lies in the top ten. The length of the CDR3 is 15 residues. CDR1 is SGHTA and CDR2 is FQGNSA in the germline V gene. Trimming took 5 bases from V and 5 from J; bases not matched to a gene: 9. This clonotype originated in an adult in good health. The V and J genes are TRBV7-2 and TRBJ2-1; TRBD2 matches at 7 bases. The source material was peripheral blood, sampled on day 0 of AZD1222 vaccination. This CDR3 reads CASSPTGTNHNEQFF. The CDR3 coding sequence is TGTGCCAGCAGCCCAACCGGGACTAACCACAATGAGCAGTTCTTC.